Below are 16 T cell receptor beta chains sequenced from a single sample in a study of blood T cells in healthy people across ages (dated by TCRdb to 2015 to 2017). The protocol used for the library was 5' RACE. TCRdb lists the instrument as Illumina HiSeq 2500. A second roughly 7 to 12 cycle PCR used a sample-barcoded 5' primer and a J-beta primer mix. In TCRdb, the public reads were trimmed at Q25 with fastp and aligned with MiXCR, with productive beta chains retained. Rows are combined by CDR3 protein, so each entry shows the most common genes and DNA. The table for this sample lists roughly 500,000 distinct CDR3 sequences; 27% of them were counted only once. Around a sixth of the sample comes from the top ten. Sequencing input: blood. These receptors were obtained from a woman aged 70 to 79 in good health.

This clonotype turned up a few times. This chain joins TRBV6-1 and TRBJ2-1; 8 positions agree with TRBD1. The better agreement between TRBJ2-7 and the DNA end casts doubt on the J call. Germline V gene lookup returns CDR1 MNHNS and CDR2 SASEGT. The CDR3 has 16 residues. In nucleotides, the CDR3 is TGTGCCAGCAGACCGAACCACCTACAGGGGGTCTACGAGCAGTACTTC. Encoded protein: CASRPNHLQGVYEQYF.

The chain uses TRBV24-1 and TRBJ1-2; D may be TRBD1 (5 bases). Per the germline V gene, CDR1 is KGHDR and CDR2 is SFDVKD. V was cut by 6 bases and J by 6 bases, with 7 bases left in between. The CDR3 consists of 11 residues. This CDR3 is CATSQGHGYTF. CDR3 nucleotides: TGTGCCACCAGTCAGGGTCATGGCTACACCTTC.

This clonotype was recorded many times. This sequence joins TRBV10-3 and TRBJ2-1; D is unresolved. V lost 1 base to trimming and J lost 1 base, with 8 bases between them. Per the germline V gene, CDR1 is ENHRY and CDR2 is SYGVKD. This CDR3 contains 15 residues. This chain's CDR3 is CAISELAGSYNEQFF. CDR3 DNA sequence: TGTGCCATCAGTGAGTTGGCAGGTTCCTACAATGAGCAGTTCTTC.

The chain couples TRBV19 to TRBJ2-2; a possible D gene is TRBD1 (6 bases). V was pared by 10 bases and J by 0 bases, with 15 bases between. The CDR3 loop spans 15 amino acids. Germline assignment: CDR1 LNHDA and CDR2 SQIVND (reference sequence). CDR3 nucleotides: TGTGCCACCTGGGCCGGGACATCGAACACCGGGGAGCTGTTTTTT. This encodes CATWAGTSNTGELFF.

The chain recombines TRBV21-1 with TRBJ1-5. TRBV21-1 is designated a pseudogene. This CDR3 has 12 amino acids. The CDR3 reads CASRKTYQPQHF. DNA for the CDR3: TGTGCCAGCAGAAAAACCTATCAGCCCCAGCATTTT.

Note on this clonotype: An end of the junction does not agree with germline; a read error may underlie this. The chain joins TRBV10-3 to TRBJ1-2; 7 bases are shared with TRBD1. Germline CDR1 is ENHRY and CDR2 is SYGVKD. This CDR3 has 16 residues. DNA of the CDR3: TGCGCCATCAGTGCCAGCGCCGGGACAGAGTCTTATGGCTACACCTTC. Protein product: CAISASAGTESYGYTF.

In this sample, this clonotype turned up a few times. Written as DNA, the CDR3 is TGCGCCAGCAGCTTGAGAGCCTCCCAAGAGACCCAGTACTTC. It specifies CASSLRASQETQYF. The chain combines TRBV5-1 with TRBJ2-5; D ambiguous. This CDR3 has 14 amino acids. Germline CDR1 and CDR2: SGHRS and YFSETQ. The ends were cut back, 1 base at V and 1 base at J, with 8 bases in the middle.

The chain's CDR3 is CSAAGTKNIQYF. Written as DNA, the CDR3 is TGTTCTGCGGCGGGGACCAAAAACATTCAGTACTTC. This sequence joins TRBV6-2 or TRBV6-3 and TRBJ2-4; maybe TRBD2 (6 bases). Per germline, CDR1 MNHEY and CDR2 SVGEGT. The length of the CDR3 is 12 residues.

This chain links TRBV5-1 with TRBJ1-5, with D unresolved. V was shortened by 2 bases and J by 0 bases, with 9 bases between the two germline ends. The CDR3 runs to 15 residues. Germline V gene data show CDR1 as SGHRS and CDR2 as YFSETQ. The CDR3 nucleotides are TGCGCCAGCAGCTTTCCAGACGATAGCAATCAGCCCCAGCATTTT. Amino acid sequence: CASSFPDDSNQPQHF.

The rearrangement joins TRBV3-1 to TRBJ1-3; D ambiguous. There are 13 residues in the CDR3. Germline assignment: CDR1 LGHDT and CDR2 YNNKEL (reference sequence). Trimming left V 3 bases short and J 4 bases short, with 7 bases between. CDR3 bases: TGTGCCAGCAGCCAGAAACGGGGAAACACCATATATTTT. Its translation is CASSQKRGNTIYF.

This clonotype was found a few times. This CDR3 is missing its conserved last phenylalanine or tryptophan, likely due to a read error. V usage is TRBV6-2 or TRBV6-3 and J usage is TRBJ1-5; D unresolved. The CDR3 runs 13 residues. Germline-derived CDR1 and CDR2 are MNHEY and SVGEGT. The V end lost 3 bases, the J end lost 1 base, and 4 bases lay between the germline ends. The CDR3 here is CASSYPSNQPQHL. The CDR3 DNA sequence: TGTGCCAGCAGTTATCCCAGCAATCAGCCCCAGCATCTT.

The chain is built from TRBV20-1 and TRBJ2-3; D is possibly TRBD1 (5 bases). The CDR3 is 13 amino acids. CDR1 and CDR2 from the germline V gene are DFQATT and SNEGSKA (reference sequence). V lost 1 base to trimming and J lost 6 bases, with 11 bases between them. CDR3 sequence (DNA): TGCAGTGCTAGAGTAACAGGTGGGGATACGCAGTATTTT. This translates into CSARVTGGDTQYF.

This clonotype was seen a handful of times. This chain joins TRBV27 and TRBJ2-4, with D possibly TRBD2 on 5 matching bases. Germline V CDR1 and CDR2: MNHEY, SMNVEV (reference sequence). Deletions cut 7 bases from V and 2 bases from J, with 9 bases between. CDR3 length equals 13 residues. CDR3 nucleotides: TGTGCCAGCAAAAAGGACTCCAAAAACATTCAGTACTTC. Its protein is CASKKDSKNIQYF.

The chain joins TRBV29-1 to TRBJ2-5; 8 bases map to TRBD1. Per germline, CDR1 SQVTM and CDR2 ANQGSEA. The J segment lost 5 bases and the V segment lost 5 bases, leaving 10 bases of the junction unmatched. The CDR3 totals 14 residues. CDR3 region: CSVLGQGLGETQYF. CDR3 DNA sequence: TGCAGCGTTCTTGGACAGGGCCTAGGGGAGACCCAGTACTTC.

This sequence joins TRBV20-1 and TRBJ1-4; TRBD1 matches at 7 bases. The CDR3 length is 15 residues. The J segment lost 8 bases and the V segment lost 5 bases, leaving 14 bases of the junction unmatched. The germline gives CDR1 DFQATT, CDR2 SNEGSKA (reference sequence). CDR3 sequence: CSADPPTGMKEKLFF. In nucleotides, the CDR3 is TGCAGTGCTGACCCCCCGACAGGGATGAAGGAAAAACTGTTTTTT.

The chain carries TRBV11-2 and TRBJ2-5; possibly TRBD2 for D (5 bases). V was cut by 0 bases and J by 7 bases, with 12 bases left in between. The CDR3 runs 14 residues. The germline CDR1 and CDR2 sequences are SGHAT and FQNNGV. The CDR3 loop reads CASSLDGSVGTQYF. The CDR3 DNA reads TGTGCCAGCAGCTTAGATGGTAGCGTCGGGACCCAGTACTTC.